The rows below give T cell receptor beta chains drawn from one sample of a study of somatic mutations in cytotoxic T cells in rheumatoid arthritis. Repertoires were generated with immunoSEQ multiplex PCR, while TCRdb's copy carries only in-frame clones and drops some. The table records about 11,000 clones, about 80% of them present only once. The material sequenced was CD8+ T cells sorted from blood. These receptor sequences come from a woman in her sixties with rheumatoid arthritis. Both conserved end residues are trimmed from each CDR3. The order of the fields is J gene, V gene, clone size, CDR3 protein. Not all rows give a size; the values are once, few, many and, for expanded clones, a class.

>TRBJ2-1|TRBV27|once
ASRYRGLYHHNEQF
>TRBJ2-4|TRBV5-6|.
ASSRTGFQNIQY
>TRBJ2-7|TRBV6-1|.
ASSLASLYEQY
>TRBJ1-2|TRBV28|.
ASTIGGLSGYGYT
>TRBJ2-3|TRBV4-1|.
ASSQEEADTQY
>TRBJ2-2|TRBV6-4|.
ASSETGDTGELF
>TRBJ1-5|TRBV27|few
ASSLAGPWSNQPQH
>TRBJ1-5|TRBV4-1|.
ASSRRTEGNQPQH
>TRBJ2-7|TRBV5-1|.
ASAIFRQGAPYEQY
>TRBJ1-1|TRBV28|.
ASSWDTPGNTEAF
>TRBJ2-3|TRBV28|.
ASSWGRAVETDTQY
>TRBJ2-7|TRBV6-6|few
ASTLLAESGEQY
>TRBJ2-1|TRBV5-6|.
ASSLGGGDNEQF
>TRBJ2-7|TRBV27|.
ASSSQGTYEQY
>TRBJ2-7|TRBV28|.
ASSLVNGNSRTYEQY
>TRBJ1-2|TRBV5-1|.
ASSLGAGYT
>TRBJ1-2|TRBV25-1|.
ASSENRGANYGYT
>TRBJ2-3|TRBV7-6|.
ASSSPGGTSTDTQY
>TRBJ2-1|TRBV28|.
ASSLSGLYNEQF
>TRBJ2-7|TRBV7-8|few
ASSPQTGGYEQY
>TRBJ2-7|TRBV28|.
ASSPIGGSYEQY
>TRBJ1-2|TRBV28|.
ASHDLLVGQH
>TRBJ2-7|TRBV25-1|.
ASSESASGSPYEQY
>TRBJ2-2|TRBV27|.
ASSPFTGAVGELF
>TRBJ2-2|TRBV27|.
ASKGTPNTGELF
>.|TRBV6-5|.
ASSPSGTSTYEQY
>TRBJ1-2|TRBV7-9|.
ASSQTVLGYGYT
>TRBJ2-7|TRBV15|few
ATSRENSGSYEQY
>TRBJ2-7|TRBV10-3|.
AISGGGEQY